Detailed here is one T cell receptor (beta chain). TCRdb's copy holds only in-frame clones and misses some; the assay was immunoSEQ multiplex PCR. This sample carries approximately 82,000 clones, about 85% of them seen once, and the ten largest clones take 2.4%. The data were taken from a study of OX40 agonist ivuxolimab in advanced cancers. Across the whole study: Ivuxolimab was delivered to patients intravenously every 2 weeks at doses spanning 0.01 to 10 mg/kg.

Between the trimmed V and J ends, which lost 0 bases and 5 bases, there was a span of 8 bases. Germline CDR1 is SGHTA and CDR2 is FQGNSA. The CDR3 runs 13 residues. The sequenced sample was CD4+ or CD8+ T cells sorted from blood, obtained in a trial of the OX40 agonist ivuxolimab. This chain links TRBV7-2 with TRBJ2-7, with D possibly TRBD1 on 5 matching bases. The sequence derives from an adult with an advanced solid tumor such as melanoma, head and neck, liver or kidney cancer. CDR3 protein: CASSLAGAHEQYF. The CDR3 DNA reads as TGTGCCAGCAGCTTAGCTGGGGCCCACGAGCAGTACTTC.